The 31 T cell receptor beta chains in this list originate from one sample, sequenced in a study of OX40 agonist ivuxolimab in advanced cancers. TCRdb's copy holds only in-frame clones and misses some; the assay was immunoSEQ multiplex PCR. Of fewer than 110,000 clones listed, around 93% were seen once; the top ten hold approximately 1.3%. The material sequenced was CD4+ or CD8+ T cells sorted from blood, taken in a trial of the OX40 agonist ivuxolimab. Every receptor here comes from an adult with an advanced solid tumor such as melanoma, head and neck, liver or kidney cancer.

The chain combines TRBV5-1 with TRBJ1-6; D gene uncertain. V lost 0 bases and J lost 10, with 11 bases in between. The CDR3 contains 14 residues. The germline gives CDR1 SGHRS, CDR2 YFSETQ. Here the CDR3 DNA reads TGCGCCAGCAGCTTGGAACAGTTTAACTCACCCCTCCACTTT. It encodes CASSLEQFNSPLHF.

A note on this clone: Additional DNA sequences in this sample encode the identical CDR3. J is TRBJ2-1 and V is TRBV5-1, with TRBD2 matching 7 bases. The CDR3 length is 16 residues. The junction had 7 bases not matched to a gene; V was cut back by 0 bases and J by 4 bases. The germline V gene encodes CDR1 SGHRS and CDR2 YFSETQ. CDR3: CASSLESSGEYNEQFF. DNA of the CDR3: TGCGCCAGCAGCTTGGAGTCTAGCGGTGAATACAATGAGCAGTTCTTC.

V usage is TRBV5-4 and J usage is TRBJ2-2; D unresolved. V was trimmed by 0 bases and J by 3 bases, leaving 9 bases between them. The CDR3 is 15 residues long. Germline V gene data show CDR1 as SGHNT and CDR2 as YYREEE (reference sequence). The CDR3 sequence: CASSLGGRDTGELFF. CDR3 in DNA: TGTGCCAGCAGCTTGGGCGGCCGGGACACCGGGGAGCTGTTTTTT.

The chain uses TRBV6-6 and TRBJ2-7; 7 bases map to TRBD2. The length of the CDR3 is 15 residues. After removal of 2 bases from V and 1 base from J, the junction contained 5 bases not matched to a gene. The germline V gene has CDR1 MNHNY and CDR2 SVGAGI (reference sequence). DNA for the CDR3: TGTGCCAGCAGTTACCCCGGGACTAAATCCTACGAGCAGTACTTC. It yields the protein CASSYPGTKSYEQYF.

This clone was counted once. DNA for the CDR3: TGTGCCAGCTCACCAGGCGAGGACCAGCCCCAGCATTTT. Amino acids: CASSPGEDQPQHF. V usage is TRBV18 and J usage is TRBJ1-5; D is undetermined. V was pared by 2 bases and J by 7 bases, with 9 bases between. Germline V lookup: CDR1 KGHSH, CDR2 LQKENI. The CDR3 is 13 residues long.

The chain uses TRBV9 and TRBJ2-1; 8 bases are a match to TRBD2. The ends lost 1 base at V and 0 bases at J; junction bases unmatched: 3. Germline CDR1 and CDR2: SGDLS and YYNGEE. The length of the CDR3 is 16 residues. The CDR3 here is CASSVFGTSSYNEQFF. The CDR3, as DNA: TGTGCCAGCAGCGTATTTGGGACTAGCTCCTACAATGAGCAGTTCTTC.

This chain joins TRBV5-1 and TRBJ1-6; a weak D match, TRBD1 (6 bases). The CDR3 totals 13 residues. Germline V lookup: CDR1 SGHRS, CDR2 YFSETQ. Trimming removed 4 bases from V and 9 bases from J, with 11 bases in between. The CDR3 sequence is CASSRDMGSPLHF. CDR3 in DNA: TGCGCCAGCAGCCGGGACATGGGTTCACCCCTCCACTTT.

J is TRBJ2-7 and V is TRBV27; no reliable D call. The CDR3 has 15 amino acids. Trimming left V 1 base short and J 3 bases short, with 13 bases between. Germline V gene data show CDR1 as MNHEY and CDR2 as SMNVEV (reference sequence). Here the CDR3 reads CASSLFSMSNYEQYF. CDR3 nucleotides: TGTGCCAGCAGTTTATTTTCCATGAGTAACTACGAGCAGTACTTC.

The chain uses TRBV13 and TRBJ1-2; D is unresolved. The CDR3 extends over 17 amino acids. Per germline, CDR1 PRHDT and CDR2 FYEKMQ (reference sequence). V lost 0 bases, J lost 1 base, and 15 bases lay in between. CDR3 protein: CASSLGLRGQNNYGYTF. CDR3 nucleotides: TGTGCCAGCAGCTTAGGTCTGCGCGGGCAGAATAACTATGGCTACACCTTC.

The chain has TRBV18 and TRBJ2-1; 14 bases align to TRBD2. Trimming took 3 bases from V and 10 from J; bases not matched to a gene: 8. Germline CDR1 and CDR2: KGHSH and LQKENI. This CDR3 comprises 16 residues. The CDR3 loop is CASSPGTSGSRSEQFF. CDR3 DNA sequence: TGTGCCAGCTCACCGGGGACTAGCGGGAGCCGGAGCGAGCAGTTCTTC.

Here the CDR3 DNA reads TGTGCCAGCAGTCCTACAGGGGTGACCCCTGAAGCTTTCTTT. Its translation: CASSPTGVTPEAFF. The chain is built from TRBV2 and TRBJ1-1; 7 bases agree with TRBD1. Germline loops: CDR1 SNHLY, CDR2 FYNNEI. V was pared by 5 bases and J by 6 bases, with 9 bases of the junction left unmatched. This CDR3 region has 14 residues.

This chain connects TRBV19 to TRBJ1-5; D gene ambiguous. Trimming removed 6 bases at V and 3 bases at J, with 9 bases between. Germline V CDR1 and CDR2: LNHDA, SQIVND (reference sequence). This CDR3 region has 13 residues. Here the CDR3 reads CASRERLNQPQHF. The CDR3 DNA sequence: TGTGCCAGTAGGGAACGGCTCAATCAGCCCCAGCATTTT.

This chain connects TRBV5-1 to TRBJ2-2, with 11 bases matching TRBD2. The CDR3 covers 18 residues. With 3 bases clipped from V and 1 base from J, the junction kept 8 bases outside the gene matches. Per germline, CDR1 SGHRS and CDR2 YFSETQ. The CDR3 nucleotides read TGCGCCAGCAGCTCACCCACGGGGACTAGCGGGAACACCGGGGAGCTGTTTTTT. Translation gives CASSSPTGTSGNTGELFF.

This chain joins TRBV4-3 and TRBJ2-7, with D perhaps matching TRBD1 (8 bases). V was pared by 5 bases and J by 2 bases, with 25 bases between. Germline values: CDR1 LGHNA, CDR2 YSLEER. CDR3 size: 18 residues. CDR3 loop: CASSARLQGGSLTYEQYF. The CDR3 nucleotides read TGCGCCAGCAGCGCAAGGTTACAGGGGGGGTCTTTGACCTACGAGCAGTACTTC.

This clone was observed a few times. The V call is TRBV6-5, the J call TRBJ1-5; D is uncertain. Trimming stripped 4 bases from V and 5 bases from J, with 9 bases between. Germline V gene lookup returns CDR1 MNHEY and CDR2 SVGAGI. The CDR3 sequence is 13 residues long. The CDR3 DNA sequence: TGTGCCAGCAGTTCGGGCCTAGATCAGCCCCAGCATTTT. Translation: CASSSGLDQPQHF.

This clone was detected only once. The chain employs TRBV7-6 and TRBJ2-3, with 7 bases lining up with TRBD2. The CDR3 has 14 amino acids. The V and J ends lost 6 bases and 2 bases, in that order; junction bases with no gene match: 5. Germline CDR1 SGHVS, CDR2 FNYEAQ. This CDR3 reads CASRPAGATDTQYF. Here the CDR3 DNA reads TGTGCCAGCAGACCCGCGGGAGCCACAGATACGCAGTATTTT.

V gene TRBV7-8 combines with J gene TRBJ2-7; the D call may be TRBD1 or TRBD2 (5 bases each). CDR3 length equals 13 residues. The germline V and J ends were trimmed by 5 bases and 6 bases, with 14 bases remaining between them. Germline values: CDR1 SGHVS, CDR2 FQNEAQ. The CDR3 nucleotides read TGTGCCAGCAGCATGCTTACAGGAGGCGAGCAGTACTTC. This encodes CASSMLTGGEQYF.

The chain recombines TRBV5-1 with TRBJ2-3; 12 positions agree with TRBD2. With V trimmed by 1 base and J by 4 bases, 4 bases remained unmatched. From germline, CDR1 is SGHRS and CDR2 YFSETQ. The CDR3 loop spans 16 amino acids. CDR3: CASSLPSGRGADTQYF. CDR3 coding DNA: TGCGCCAGCAGCTTGCCTAGCGGGAGGGGCGCAGATACGCAGTATTTT.

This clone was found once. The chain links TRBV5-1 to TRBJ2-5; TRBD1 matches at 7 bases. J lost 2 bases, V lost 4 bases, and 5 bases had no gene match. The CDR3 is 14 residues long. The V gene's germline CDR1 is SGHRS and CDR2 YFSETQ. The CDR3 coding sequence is TGCGCCAGCAGCGAACCGGGACAGCAAGAGACCCAGTACTTC. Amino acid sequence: CASSEPGQQETQYF.

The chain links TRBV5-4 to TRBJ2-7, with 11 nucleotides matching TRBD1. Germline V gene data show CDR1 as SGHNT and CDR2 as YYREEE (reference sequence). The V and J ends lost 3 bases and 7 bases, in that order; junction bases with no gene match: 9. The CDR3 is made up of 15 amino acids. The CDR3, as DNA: TGTGCCAGCAGCTCAGGACAGGGGGCGATGCGGGAGCAGTACTTC. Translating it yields CASSSGQGAMREQYF.

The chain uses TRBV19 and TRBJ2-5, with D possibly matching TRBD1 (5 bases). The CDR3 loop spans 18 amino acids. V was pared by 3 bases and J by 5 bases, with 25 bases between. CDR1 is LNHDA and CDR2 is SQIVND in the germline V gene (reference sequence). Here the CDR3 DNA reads TGTGCCAGTAGTATCGGTGTTTCCAGGGTGACTTTTAGGGAGACCCAGTACTTC. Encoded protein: CASSIGVSRVTFRETQYF.

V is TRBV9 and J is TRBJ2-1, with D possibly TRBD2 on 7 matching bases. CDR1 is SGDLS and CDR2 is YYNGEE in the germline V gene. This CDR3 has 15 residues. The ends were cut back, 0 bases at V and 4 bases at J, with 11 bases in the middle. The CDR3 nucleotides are TGTGCCAGCAGCGTAGAGGGGGGGACGTACAATGAGCAGTTCTTC. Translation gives CASSVEGGTYNEQFF.

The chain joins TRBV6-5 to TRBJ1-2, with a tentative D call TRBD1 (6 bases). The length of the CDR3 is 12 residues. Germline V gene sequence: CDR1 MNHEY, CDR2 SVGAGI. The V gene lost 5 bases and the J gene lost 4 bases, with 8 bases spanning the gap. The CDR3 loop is CASSIGGYGYTF. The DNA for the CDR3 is TGTGCCAGCAGTATAGGGGGCTATGGCTACACCTTC.

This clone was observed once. The CDR3 region is CASKSGLAGVNEQFF. CDR3 nucleotides: TGTGCCAGCAAGTCGGGGTTGGCGGGCGTTAATGAGCAGTTCTTC. V is TRBV6-1 and J is TRBJ2-1, with TRBD2 as a possible D gene (5 bases). The germline V gene has CDR1 MNHNS and CDR2 SASEGT. The V end was cut by 7 bases, the J end by 7 bases, with 20 bases between. This CDR3 spans 15 amino acids.

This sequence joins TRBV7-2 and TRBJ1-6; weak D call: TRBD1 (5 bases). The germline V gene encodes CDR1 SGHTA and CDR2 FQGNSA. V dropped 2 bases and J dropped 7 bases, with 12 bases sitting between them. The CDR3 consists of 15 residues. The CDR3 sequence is CASSLRQGENSPLHF. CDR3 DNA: TGTGCCAGCAGCTTAAGGCAGGGTGAGAATTCACCCCTCCACTTT.

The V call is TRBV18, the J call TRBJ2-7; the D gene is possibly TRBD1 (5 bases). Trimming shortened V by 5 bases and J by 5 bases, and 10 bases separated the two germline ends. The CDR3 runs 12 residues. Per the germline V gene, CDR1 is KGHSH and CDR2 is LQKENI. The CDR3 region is CASSAKGDEQYF. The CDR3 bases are TGTGCCAGCTCAGCCAAAGGGGACGAGCAGTACTTC.

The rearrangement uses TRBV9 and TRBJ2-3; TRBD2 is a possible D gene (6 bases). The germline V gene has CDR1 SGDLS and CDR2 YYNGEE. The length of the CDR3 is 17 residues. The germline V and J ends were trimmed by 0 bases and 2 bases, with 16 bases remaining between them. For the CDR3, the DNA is TGTGCCAGCAGCGTAGCGGCGGAGGGACTCGTCACAGATACGCAGTATTTT. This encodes CASSVAAEGLVTDTQYF.

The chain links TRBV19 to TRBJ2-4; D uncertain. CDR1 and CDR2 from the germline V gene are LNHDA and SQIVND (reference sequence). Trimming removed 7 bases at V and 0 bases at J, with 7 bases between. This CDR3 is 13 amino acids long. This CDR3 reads CASMDGAKNIQYF. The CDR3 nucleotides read TGTGCCAGTATGGACGGAGCCAAAAACATTCAGTACTTC.

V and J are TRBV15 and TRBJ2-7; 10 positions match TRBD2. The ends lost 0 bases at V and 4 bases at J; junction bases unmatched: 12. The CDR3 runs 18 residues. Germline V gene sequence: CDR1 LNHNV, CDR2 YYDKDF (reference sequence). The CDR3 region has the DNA TGTGCCACCAGCAGAGATGGCGGTCTTGGGACTAGCGCGTACGAGCAGTACTTC. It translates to CATSRDGGLGTSAYEQYF.

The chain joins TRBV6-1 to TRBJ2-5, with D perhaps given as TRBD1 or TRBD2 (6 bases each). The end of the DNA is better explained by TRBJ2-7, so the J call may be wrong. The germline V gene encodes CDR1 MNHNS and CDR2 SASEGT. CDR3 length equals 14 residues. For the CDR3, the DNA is TGTGCCAGCAGTGAGGAGCAGGGGAGGTACGAGCAGTACTTC. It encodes CASSEEQGRYEQYF.

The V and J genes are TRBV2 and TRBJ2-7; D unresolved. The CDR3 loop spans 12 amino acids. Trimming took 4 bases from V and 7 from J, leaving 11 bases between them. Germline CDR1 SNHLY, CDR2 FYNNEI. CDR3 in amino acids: CASSVGSWEQYF. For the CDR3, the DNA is TGTGCCAGCAGTGTCGGCAGCTGGGAGCAGTACTTC.